Listed here are 26 T cell receptor beta chains from one sample, sequenced in a study of blood T cell repertoires in COVID-19. The repertoire was sequenced with immunoSEQ multiplex PCR; TCRdb's copy has only in-frame clones and lacks some. The table has 300,000 to 500,000 clones, approximately 88% seen once. The sample consisted of PBMCs or T cells enriched from blood (not recorded which). These TCRs come from a woman aged 30 to 39 with acute COVID-19.

The V call is TRBV18, the J call TRBJ2-6; possibly TRBD1 for D (5 bases). The CDR3 spans 17 residues. V shed 1 base and J shed 2 bases, with 12 bases lying between them. CDR1 and CDR2 from the germline V gene are KGHSH and LQKENI. The CDR3 reads CASSPLGAGPGANVLTF. The DNA of the CDR3 is TGTGCCAGCTCACCACTTGGGGCAGGGCCTGGGGCCAACGTCCTGACTTTC.

V is TRBV18 and J is TRBJ1-5; D is uncertain. Per germline, CDR1 KGHSH and CDR2 LQKENI. V lost 6 bases and J lost 9, with 12 bases in between. CDR3 length: 12 amino acids. As DNA, the CDR3 is TGTGCCAGCTCCCCGACTAAAGGGCCCCAGCATTTT. Encoded protein: CASSPTKGPQHF.

The J gene is TRBJ1-2, the V gene TRBV5-1; 11 bases line up with TRBD1. With V trimmed by 4 bases and J by 6 bases, 11 bases remained unmatched. Per the germline V gene, CDR1 is SGHRS and CDR2 is YFSETQ. The CDR3 contains 16 residues. The CDR3 bases are TGCGCCAGCAGCAAGCCGGGACAGGGGGTCCCCCATGGCTACACCTTC. Protein sequence: CASSKPGQGVPHGYTF.

V usage is TRBV25-1 and J usage is TRBJ2-1; no definite D call. The germline gives CDR1 MGHDK, CDR2 SYGVNS. This CDR3 is built from 15 residues. Deletions cut 2 bases from V and 7 bases from J, with 15 bases between. The CDR3 reads CASSEVGGVKNEQFF. CDR3 in DNA: TGTGCCAGCAGTGAAGTCGGTGGTGTGAAGAATGAGCAGTTCTTC.

The rearrangement uses TRBV18 and TRBJ1-4; 7 bases line up with TRBD1. CDR1 is KGHSH and CDR2 is LQKENI in the germline V gene. The CDR3 sequence is 16 residues long. The trim removed 0 bases at V and 5 bases at J, leaving 6 bases unmatched. The CDR3 bases are TGTGCCAGCTCACCACCGAAGGCAGGGGGAAATGAAAAACTGTTTTTT. It yields the protein CASSPPKAGGNEKLFF.

This clone occurred once. Written as DNA, the CDR3 is TGCGCCAGCAGCTTGGACGGCTTACAGGGCCCCTATGGCTACACCTTC. Translated: CASSLDGLQGPYGYTF. The chain combines TRBV5-1 with TRBJ1-2, with D possibly TRBD1 on 6 matching bases. The germline CDR1 and CDR2 sequences are SGHRS and YFSETQ. V shed 0 bases and J shed 4 bases, with 16 bases lying between them. The CDR3 has 16 residues.

This clone has just one count. The chain carries TRBV5-6 and TRBJ2-1; possibly TRBD2 for D (5 bases). The germline gives CDR1 SGHDT, CDR2 YYEEEE. V was cut by 4 bases and J by 2 bases, with 13 bases left in between. CDR3 length: 15 residues. DNA for the CDR3: TGTGCCAGCAGCAAGAGCTGGGGAGCCTACAATGAGCAGTTCTTC. Translation: CASSKSWGAYNEQFF.

The chain employs TRBV4-3 and TRBJ1-2; TRBD1 agrees at 7 bases. The J segment lost 8 bases and the V segment lost 4 bases, leaving 19 bases of the junction unmatched. The CDR3 covers 17 residues. Germline V gene sequence: CDR1 LGHNA, CDR2 YSLEER. CDR3 sequence reads: CASSLQTTLTGSGGYTF. In DNA, the CDR3 is TGCGCCAGCAGCCTTCAAACTACTTTGACAGGGAGCGGCGGCTACACCTTC.

This clone has just one count. This chain uses TRBV14 with TRBJ2-7, with D possibly TRBD1 on 6 matching bases. The CDR3 extends over 15 amino acids. Trimming left V 0 bases short and J 1 base short, with 10 bases between. Per the germline V gene, CDR1 is SGHDN and CDR2 is FVKESK. The CDR3 protein is CASSQETGASYEQYF. CDR3 sequence (DNA): TGTGCCAGCAGCCAAGAGACAGGAGCTTCCTACGAGCAGTACTTC.

The rearrangement joins TRBV25-1 to TRBJ2-5, with D unclear. This CDR3 comprises 16 residues. The germline CDR1 and CDR2 sequences are MGHDK and SYGVNS. With 1 base removed from V and 7 bases from J, the gap between germline ends came to 19 bases. CDR3 sequence reads: CASSESRVSVVGTQYF. CDR3 in DNA: TGTGCCAGCAGTGAATCCCGGGTTTCGGTGGTGGGGACCCAGTACTTC.

The gene calls are TRBV5-1 and TRBJ1-1; possible D gene TRBD1, 6 bases. Germline assignment: CDR1 SGHRS and CDR2 YFSETQ. This CDR3 comprises 14 residues. Trimming took off 3 bases at V and 4 bases at J, with 13 bases between the two ends. The CDR3: CASSSTQGGTEAFF. The CDR3 bases are TGCGCCAGCAGCTCCACACAGGGTGGCACTGAAGCTTTCTTT. The whole variable domain, remainder taken from reference TRBV5-1 and TRBJ1-1, is KAGVTQTPRYLIKTRGQQVTLSCSPISGHRSVSWYQQTPGQGLQFLFEYFSETQRNKGNFPGRFSGRQFSNSRSEMNVSTLELGDSALYLCASSSTQGGTEAFFGQGTRLTVV.

The sample holds one count of this clone. The chain has TRBV19 and TRBJ2-5; 16 bases align to TRBD2. In germline, CDR1 is LNHDA, CDR2 SQIVND (reference sequence). The CDR3 length is 17 residues. Losses at the gene ends were 5 bases for V and 4 bases for J; bases not matched to a gene: 7. For the CDR3, the DNA is TGTGCCAGTAGTGGCCGAGGGACTAGCGGGGGGGCAGAGACCCAGTACTTC. This codes for CASSGRGTSGGAETQYF.

The chain uses TRBV28 and TRBJ2-7, with 8 nucleotides matching TRBD1. Germline V gene lookup returns CDR1 MDHEN and CDR2 SYDVKM. CDR3 size: 14 residues. Trimming cost V 6 bases and J 5 bases; bases outside gene matches: 9. The CDR3 DNA is TGTGCCAGCAGACCAGACAGGGGTTACGACGAGCAGTACTTC. Translated, it gives CASRPDRGYDEQYF.

J is TRBJ2-1 and V is TRBV18; 9 bases are shared with TRBD2. Looked up from germline, CDR1 is KGHSH and CDR2 is LQKENI. Losses at the gene ends were 6 bases for V and 2 bases for J; bases not matched to a gene: 5. The CDR3 sequence is 15 residues long. CDR3 DNA: TGTGCCAGCTCGTATATAGCGGGGGCCTACAATGAGCAGTTCTTC. Amino acids: CASSYIAGAYNEQFF.

The chain recombines TRBV9 with TRBJ1-4, with unresolved D. Germline assignment: CDR1 SGDLS and CDR2 YYNGEE. V lost 4 bases to trimming and J lost 0 bases, with 10 bases between them. The CDR3 has 15 residues. In DNA, the CDR3 is TGTGCCAGCAGCCCAACTCTCGCAACTAATGAAAAACTGTTTTTT. Protein: CASSPTLATNEKLFF.

The genes are TRBV2 and TRBJ2-7; TRBD1 is a possible D gene (5 bases). Germline CDR1 SNHLY, CDR2 FYNNEI. With 3 bases removed from V and 7 bases from J, the gap between germline ends came to 10 bases. The CDR3 sequence is 12 residues long. The CDR3 is CASSDRVLEQYF. In DNA form, the CDR3 reads TGTGCCAGCAGTGACAGGGTTTTGGAGCAGTACTTC.

This chain uses TRBV30 with TRBJ1-6; 7 bases map to TRBD1. There are 13 residues in the CDR3. Germline values: CDR1 GTSNPN, CDR2 SVGIG (reference sequence). J was trimmed by 7 bases and V by 4 bases; bases with no gene match: 4. CDR3 sequence reads: CAWNGQENSPLHF. DNA for the CDR3: TGTGCCTGGAATGGACAGGAGAATTCACCCCTCCACTTT.

This chain connects TRBV5-1 to TRBJ1-5; the D gene is possibly TRBD1 (5 bases). CDR1 and CDR2 from the germline V gene are SGHRS and YFSETQ. The CDR3 sequence is 16 residues long. Trimming removed 4 bases from V and 0 bases from J, with 14 bases in between. Here the CDR3 reads CASSPQGPYSNQPQHF. The CDR3 coding sequence is TGCGCCAGCAGCCCTCAGGGCCCTTATAGCAATCAGCCCCAGCATTTT.

V usage is TRBV12-3 or TRBV12-4 and J usage is TRBJ1-2; TRBD1 matches 7 bases. The CDR3 loop spans 12 amino acids. Trimming removed 6 bases from V and 3 bases from J; junction bases left unmatched: 1. CDR3 coding DNA: TGTGCCAGCAGGGGACAGTACTATGGCTACACCTTC. This sequence encodes CASRGQYYGYTF.

Here the CDR3 DNA reads TGTGCCAGCAGCGGGGGACAGGGGATCTACGAGCAGTACTTC. Encoded protein: CASSGGQGIYEQYF. V is TRBV7-8 and J is TRBJ2-7, with 10 bases identical to TRBD1. The germline gives CDR1 SGHVS, CDR2 FQNEAQ. This CDR3 is built from 14 residues. V lost 5 bases and J lost 3; bases outside the gene matches: 4.

This clone occurred once. The chain recombines TRBV13 with TRBJ1-3, with 7 nucleotides matching TRBD1. Germline lookup yields CDR1 PRHDT and CDR2 FYEKMQ (reference sequence). CDR3 length: 16 residues. J was trimmed by 4 bases and V by 5 bases; bases with no gene match: 11. In DNA form, the CDR3 reads TGTGCCAGCAGCATACACAGGGGAGCCTCCGGAAACACCATATATTTT. The encoded protein is CASSIHRGASGNTIYF.

This clone came up once. The chain carries TRBV11-2 and TRBJ2-1, with a tentative D call TRBD1 (5 bases). Trimming pared 4 bases from V and 7 bases from J, leaving 20 bases between. The CDR3 contains 16 residues. The germline V gene has CDR1 SGHAT and CDR2 FQNNGV. The DNA of the CDR3 is TGTGCCAGCAGCTCCACAGGTTCAACAATTATAAATGAGCAGTTCTTC. Translation gives CASSSTGSTIINEQFF.

The chain carries TRBV11-2 and TRBJ1-4; TRBD1 agrees at 9 bases. Germline V gene sequence: CDR1 SGHAT, CDR2 FQNNGV. Unmatched junction bases numbered 6, after V lost 5 bases and J lost 8 bases. The CDR3 has 14 amino acids. The CDR3 loop is CASSIQGAWEKLFF. The CDR3 nucleotides are TGTGCCAGCAGCATACAGGGGGCATGGGAAAAACTGTTTTTT.

This clone came up a few times. The CDR3 protein is CASSSQDRGNEKLFF. CDR3 coding DNA: TGTGCCAGCAGTTCCCAGGACAGGGGAAACGAAAAACTGTTTTTT. The V gene is TRBV2, the J gene TRBJ1-4, with 9 nucleotides matching TRBD1. The CDR3 is 15 amino acids. V was pared by 5 bases and J by 8 bases, with 9 bases of the junction left unmatched. CDR1 is SNHLY, CDR2 FYNNEI, per germline.

This rearrangement joins TRBV9 to TRBJ1-2; unclear D gene. V gave up 6 bases and J gave up 6 bases, with 15 bases separating them. The CDR3 runs 13 residues. CDR1 and CDR2 from the germline V gene are SGDLS and YYNGEE. CDR3 region: CASTLGNLDGYTF. The CDR3 bases are TGTGCCAGCACATTAGGTAACCTAGATGGCTACACCTTC.

The chain carries TRBV29-1 and TRBJ2-5; 11 nucleotides agree with TRBD2. In germline, CDR1 is SQVTM, CDR2 ANQGSEA. V shed 7 bases, J shed 1 base, and the junction held 8 bases outside the gene matches. This CDR3 is 15 amino acids long. The CDR3 here is CSAAGSGGAQETQYF. CDR3 bases: TGCAGCGCTGCGGGTAGCGGGGGGGCCCAAGAGACCCAGTACTTC. The whole variable domain, remainder taken from reference TRBV29-1 and TRBJ2-5, is SAVISQKPSRDICQRGTSLTIQCQVDSQVTMMFWYRQQPGQSLTLIATANQGSEATYESGFVIDKFPISRPNLTFSTLTVSNMSPEDSSIYLCSAAGSGGAQETQYFGPGTRLLVL.